The subject of this entry is one TCR beta chain. This entry belongs to a study of memory CD4+ T cells and cytomegalovirus serostatus. Study summary: Of the healthy Belgian adults, eight or nine were CMV seropositive and about 24 seronegative.

Single viable CD3+CD4+CD8-CD45RO+ cells were sorted as the memory CD4+ T cells. Serostatus was set by detecting CMV pp150, pp28, p38, p52 IgG. After thawing, CD4+ T cells were positively selected. This CDR3 is built from 16 residues. Per germline, CDR1 SGHRS and CDR2 YFSETQ. V lost 2 bases, J lost 3 bases, and 4 bases stayed unmatched. Method: immunoSEQ multiplex PCR; TCRdb's copy keeps in-frame clones and lacks some. The table shows 40,000 to 50,000 clones, with around 80% occurring only once. The material sequenced was memory CD4+ T cells from blood. The sequence derives from an adult in good health and CMV-seronegative. This chain connects TRBV5-1 to TRBJ2-2; 10 bases line up with TRBD1. The CDR3, as DNA: TGCGCCAGCAGCTTCTTTGGGACAGGGGACACCGGGGAGCTGTTTTTT. Amino acid sequence: CASSFFGTGDTGELFF.